Listed below are T cell receptor beta chains from one sample, sequenced in a study of regulatory T cells in long-lasting Graves disease. TCRdb itself ran the multiplex PCR reads through MiXCR, one entry per CDR3 protein. The sample consists of 600,000 to 800,000 distinct CDR3 sequences, around 30% of them appearing once. The sample here was peripheral blood mononuclear cells (PBMCs), taken when the disease was refractory, from a patient treated with antithyroid drugs. These receptors were obtained from a female donor with Graves disease. CDR3s include the opening cysteine and the closing phenylalanine or tryptophan. The D gene is left open where the match is weak. Some rows mark clone size as missing; the rest say once, few, many or name a class of expanded clone.

few 15 NA TRBJ1-4 TRBV12-3/TRBV12-4 CASSLGGAQGEKLFF TGTGCCAGCAGTTTGGGAGGGGCCCAGGGTGAAAAACTGTTTTTT
few 15 TRBD2 TRBJ2-1 TRBV7-3 CASSLGSGRDNEQFF TGTGCCAGCAGCTTAGGTAGCGGGAGGGACAATGAGCAGTTCTTC
NA 15 NA TRBJ1-1 TRBV18 CASSPEISRDTEAFF TGTGCCAGCTCACCAGAAATTAGTCGGGACACTGAAGCTTTCTTT
few 15 NA TRBJ2-5 TRBV9 CASSVGQAREETQYF TGTGCCAGCAGCGTAGGGCAGGCCCGAGAGGAGACCCAGTACTTC
NA 15 TRBD2 TRBJ2-7 TRBV7-9 CASSDRTSGSYEQYF TGTGCCAGCAGCGACCGGACTAGCGGGTCCTACGAGCAGTACTTC
few 16 TRBD2 TRBJ2-1 TRBV11-2 CASRSRLAGVNNEQFF TGTGCCAGCCGCTCGCGGCTAGCGGGAGTAAACAATGAGCAGTTCTTC
few 17 TRBD1 TRBJ1-1 TRBV9 CASSVRAGQGANTEAFF TGTGCCAGCAGCGTAAGGGCGGGACAGGGCGCTAACACTGAAGCTTTCTTT
few 13 NA TRBJ2-7 TRBV30 CAWSVQGWHEQYF TGTGCCTGGAGTGTACAAGGGTGGCACGAGCAGTACTTC
NA 14 NA TRBJ1-6 TRBV11-3 CASSLSIANSPLHF TGTGCCAGCAGCTTAAGCATAGCTAATTCACCCCTCCACTTT
many 15 NA TRBJ1-4 TRBV28 CASIPTGIPNEKLFF TGTGCCAGCATTCCTACAGGGATACCTAATGAAAAACTGTTTTTT
few 15 NA TRBJ1-1 TRBV3-1 CASSPTQGRNTEAFF TGTGCCAGCAGCCCCACCCAAGGTAGGAACACTGAAGCTTTCTTT
many 16 NA TRBJ2-7 TRBV12-3/TRBV12-4 CASRVGGGGLGYEQYF TGTGCCAGCAGAGTAGGGGGTGGGGGTCTCGGCTACGAGCAGTACTTC
NA 14 TRBD1 TRBJ1-2 TRBV14 CASSQVRRGSGYTF TGTGCCAGCAGCCAAGTTCGCAGGGGGTCTGGCTACACCTTC
NA 14 TRBD1 TRBJ2-7 TRBV7-9 CASSATGGGYEQYF TGTGCCAGCAGCGCAACAGGGGGCGGATACGAGCAGTACTTC
NA 14 TRBD1 TRBJ1-4 TRBV27 CASSPGGKNEKLFF TGTGCCAGCAGCCCAGGGGGGAAGAATGAAAAACTGTTTTTT
many 12 NA TRBJ2-5 TRBV12-3/TRBV12-4 CASSLDRETQYF TGTGCCAGCAGTTTAGATCGGGAGACCCAGTACTTC
NA 15 NA TRBJ1-1 TRBV5-6 CASSPVWALRAEAFF TGTGCCAGCAGCCCAGTATGGGCCCTACGGGCTGAAGCTTTCTTT
NA 15 NA TRBJ1-6 TRBV11-2 CASSLGSRSNSPLHF TGTGCCAGCAGCTTAGGGTCCAGGTCAAATTCACCCCTCCACTTT
NA 16 NA TRBJ1-1 TRBV25-1 CASSELRGASKTEAFF TGTGCCAGCAGTGAATTACGTGGGGCCTCGAAGACTGAAGCTTTCTTT
NA 13 NA TRBJ2-4 TRBV20-1 CSARGTTKNIQYF TGCAGTGCTAGGGGGACAACCAAAAACATTCAGTACTTC
NA 16 TRBD2 TRBJ2-7 TRBV7-3 CASSLTLAGATYEQYF TGTGCCAGCAGCTTAACGTTAGCGGGAGCCACCTACGAGCAGTACTTC
few 14 TRBD1 TRBJ1-1 TRBV9 CASSPAGTGEEAFF TGTGCCAGCAGCCCCGCCGGGACAGGGGAAGAAGCTTTCTTT
NA 14 NA TRBJ1-4 TRBV20-1 CSAQPIGGREKLFF TGCAGTGCACAACCGATAGGCGGGAGAGAAAAACTGTTTTTT
many 15 TRBD1 TRBJ1-2 TRBV6-1 CASIPSRGQSYGYTF TGTGCCAGCATCCCATCAAGGGGACAGAGCTATGGCTACACCTTC
few 13 NA TRBJ2-1 TRBV30 CAWSAGDYNEQFF TGTGCCTGGAGTGCGGGGGACTACAATGAGCAGTTCTTC
NA 16 NA TRBJ1-3 TRBV9 CASSVAGDGSGNTIYF TGTGCCAGCAGCGTAGCAGGGGATGGCTCTGGAAACACCATATATTTT
NA 15 NA TRBJ1-1 TRBV3-1 CASSPRGGMNTEAFF TGTGCCAGCAGCCCCCGTGGAGGGATGAACACTGAAGCTTTCTTT
NA 14 NA TRBJ2-2 TRBV19 CASSMSTSPGELFF TGTGCCAGTAGTATGAGTACAAGTCCCGGGGAGCTGTTTTTT
many 17 TRBD2 TRBJ2-7 TRBV12-3/TRBV12-4 CASSSRITSGGYEEQYF TGTGCCAGCAGTTCAAGAATAACTAGCGGGGGTTACGAGGAGCAGTACTTC
NA 15 NA TRBJ2-7 TRBV19 CASSILPAGASEQYF TGTGCCAGTAGTATCCTCCCCGCGGGGGCAAGCGAGCAGTACTTC
NA 14 NA TRBJ1-2 TRBV30 CAWSRSNRGYGYTF TGTGCCTGGAGTCGATCTAATCGCGGGTATGGCTACACCTTC
few 15 TRBD1 TRBJ2-7 TRBV7-2 CASLLMFGQANEQYF TGTGCCAGCCTTCTTATGTTCGGACAGGCCAACGAGCAGTACTTC
NA 13 NA TRBJ1-1 TRBV10-3 CAIRTKMNTEAFF TGTGCCATCCGAACCAAAATGAACACTGAAGCTTTCTTT
NA 17 TRBD1 TRBJ2-5 TRBV6-1 CASSTGGRTAYQETQYF TGTGCCAGCAGTACAGGGGGCCGGACTGCGTACCAAGAGACCCAGTACTTC
few 17 TRBD2 TRBJ2-5 TRBV20-1 CSARDSGGSVLGETQYF TGCAGTGCTAGAGATTCGGGGGGATCAGTCCTCGGGGAGACCCAGTACTTC
NA 15 NA TRBJ2-7 TRBV7-9 CASSPGRLTSYEQYF TGTGCCAGCAGCCCCGGGCGGCTAACCTCCTACGAGCAGTACTTC
many 15 NA TRBJ1-2 TRBV6-2/TRBV6-3 CASSEALGDMRGYTF TGTGCCAGCAGTGAAGCCCTAGGGGATATGCGAGGCTACACCTTC
NA 13 NA TRBJ2-7 TRBV20-1 CSARAQAGHEQYF TGCAGTGCTAGAGCACAGGCCGGCCACGAGCAGTACTTC
NA 13 NA TRBJ1-1 TRBV5-5 CASRWGVNTEAFF TGTGCCAGCAGGTGGGGGGTGAACACTGAAGCTTTCTTT
few 17 TRBD2 TRBJ2-5 TRBV20-1 CSAGPPAAGGVLETQYF TGCAGTGCTGGCCCCCCCGCGGCGGGAGGTGTGTTGGAGACCCAGTACTTC
NA 11 NA TRBJ2-7 TRBV29-1 CSVASAYEQYF TGCAGCGTCGCGTCAGCCTACGAGCAGTACTTC
few 13 NA TRBJ1-4 TRBV7-9 CASRGTPGHFSVF TGTGCCAGCAGGGGAACACCGGGACACTTCTCGGTTTTT
NA 15 TRBD1 TRBJ1-3 TRBV6-1 CASSPTGGPGNTIYF TGTGCCAGCAGCCCTACAGGGGGACCTGGAAACACCATATATTTT
few 17 TRBD2 TRBJ2-1 TRBV12-3/TRBV12-4 CASSSILSGRANNEQFF TGTGCCAGCAGTAGCATACTTAGCGGGAGGGCCAATAATGAGCAGTTCTTC
many 12 NA TRBJ2-5 TRBV2 CASSAGVETQYF TGTGCCAGCAGTGCGGGGGTAGAGACCCAGTACTTC
NA 16 TRBD2 TRBJ2-1 TRBV6-1 CASSTLAEPLFNEQFF TGTGCCAGCAGCACCCTAGCGGAACCTCTTTTCAATGAGCAGTTCTTC
NA 13 TRBD1 TRBJ1-1 TRBV7-9 CASNRGQYTEAFF TGTGCCAGCAACAGGGGTCAGTACACTGAAGCTTTCTTT
once 15 NA TRBJ1-1 TRBV12-3/TRBV12-4 CASGLDRGSNTEAFF TGTGCCAGCGGTTTAGATCGCGGGTCGAACACTGAAGCTTTCTTT
few 14 NA TRBJ1-2 TRBV6-1 CASSRTHREYGYTF TGTGCCAGCAGTCGAACCCACAGGGAGTATGGCTACACCTTC
NA 13 NA TRBJ1-2 TRBV20-1 CSTRQSGGYGYTF TGCAGTACAAGACAATCCGGCGGCTATGGCTACACCTTC
NA 12 TRBD2 TRBJ2-1 TRBV20-1 CSASSRLAEQFF TGCAGTGCTAGTTCCCGACTAGCTGAGCAGTTCTTC
NA 14 TRBD1 TRBJ2-7 TRBV20-1 CSARVLVGGGEQYF TGCAGTGCTAGAGTATTGGTAGGGGGCGGCGAGCAGTACTTC
many 14 NA TRBJ1-1 TRBV5-1 CASSRRGADTEAFF TGCGCCAGCAGCCGGCGGGGGGCTGACACTGAAGCTTTCTTT
few 16 TRBD2 TRBJ2-1 TRBV2 CASRGDAGVGGNEQFF TGTGCCAGCAGGGGGGATGCGGGAGTTGGCGGCAATGAGCAGTTCTTC
NA 15 TRBD1 TRBJ1-2 TRBV27 CASSSPRGRVYGYTF TGTGCCAGCAGTTCCCCCAGGGGGCGCGTCTATGGCTACACCTTC